A selection of T cell receptor beta chains follows, all from one sample in a study of blood T cells in healthy people across ages. TCRdb re-derived calls from the 5' RACE reads in MiXCR, one entry per CDR3 protein. The repertoire consists of about 720,000 distinct CDR3 sequences, with 22% occurring once and the leading ten covering roughly a fifth. The material sequenced was blood. The receptors were sampled from a man aged 65 to 85 in good health. Each CDR3 is given with its conserved first and last residue. The D gene is left open where the match is weak. Some rows mark clone size as missing; the rest say once, few, many or name a class of expanded clone.

cdr3_nt	cdr3_aa	v_call	d_call	cdr3_length	clone_size	j_call
TGTGCCAGCAGCCCCGGACTAGGGCTATACAATGAGCAGTTCTTC	CASSPGLGLYNEQFF	TRBV12-3/TRBV12-4	TRBD2	15	few	TRBJ2-1
TGCAGTGCTCTTAGACTAGCGGGCACAGATACGCAGTATTTT	CSALRLAGTDTQYF	TRBV20-1	TRBD2	14	-	TRBJ2-3
TGCGCCAGCAGCTTTGTGGTTTTGACGGAGAGTGAGCAGTTCTTC	CASSFVVLTESEQFF	TRBV5-1	-	15	-	TRBJ2-1
TGTGCCAGCAGGCAATTGACAGGGCACAATGAGCAGTTCTTC	CASRQLTGHNEQFF	TRBV12-3/TRBV12-4	TRBD1	14	-	TRBJ2-1
TGTGCCAGCAGTTTCGGAGACACTAGCAATCAGCCCCAGCATTTT	CASSFGDTSNQPQHF	TRBV12-3/TRBV12-4	-	15	-	TRBJ1-5
TGTGCCATCAAAGGGACTAGCGGAGCCACAGATACGCAGTATTTT	CAIKGTSGATDTQYF	TRBV10-3	TRBD2	15	few	TRBJ2-3
TGTGCCAGCTCACCACCTAGCCGTACAGATACGCAGTATTTT	CASSPPSRTDTQYF	TRBV18	-	14	-	TRBJ2-3
TGTGCCAGCAGACCCAGGGTAAACACTGAAGCTTTCTTT	CASRPRVNTEAFF	TRBV7-8	-	13	-	TRBJ1-1
TGTGCCAGCGCTGGGGACTTCAGCACAGATACGCAGTATTTT	CASAGDFSTDTQYF	TRBV2	-	14	once	TRBJ2-3
TGCGCCAGCAGCTTGTGGCAACCTGGGGCCAACGTCCTGACTTTC	CASSLWQPGANVLTF	TRBV5-1	-	15	-	TRBJ2-6
TGTGCCAGCAGCCAAGAACTTGGTAGCGGTCTCCAAGAGACCCAGTACTTC	CASSQELGSGLQETQYF	TRBV3-1	-	17	-	TRBJ2-5
TGTGCCAGCAGTCTAGGACAATCGGGAGCCCTCTATGGCTACACCTTC	CASSLGQSGALYGYTF	TRBV27	-	16	-	TRBJ1-2
TGTGCCAGCAGCTTAAGACTAGCGGTCTCTGGGGCCAACGTCCTGACTTTC	CASSLRLAVSGANVLTF	TRBV7-2	TRBD2	17	-	TRBJ2-6
TGTGCCAGCAGTTTGCAAGAAGAGACCCAGTACTTC	CASSLQEETQYF	TRBV28	-	12	-	TRBJ2-5
TGCAGCGTTGGGACAGGGGGAAGCACTGAAGCTTTCTTT	CSVGTGGSTEAFF	TRBV29-1	TRBD1	13	-	TRBJ1-1
TGCGCCAGCAGGTTCGGAGGGGGGACGGACAATGAGCAGTTCTTC	CASRFGGGTDNEQFF	TRBV5-1	-	15	few	TRBJ2-1
TGTGCCACCAGCAGAGGTCAGGGGAGGAATGAGCAGTTCTTC	CATSRGQGRNEQFF	TRBV15	-	14	few	TRBJ2-1
TGTGCCAGCAGTTGGGGGGCGCGGGCTTTCTTT	CASSWGARAFF	TRBV12-3/TRBV12-4	-	11	-	TRBJ1-1
TGTGCCAGCAGCCCCCACGGAAACACCATATATTTT	CASSPHGNTIYF	TRBV9	-	12	few	TRBJ1-3
TGTGCCAGTAGTATAGGACCGGCCGGGGGCCGCAATCAGCCCCAGCATTTT	CASSIGPAGGRNQPQHF	TRBV19	-	17	few	TRBJ1-5
TGTGCCACCAGCAGGGACAGGACCCGAAATCAGCCCCAGCATTTT	CATSRDRTRNQPQHF	TRBV15	TRBD1	15	few	TRBJ1-5
TGCAGCGTTGAAAGGGACGGCACAGATACGCAGTATTTT	CSVERDGTDTQYF	TRBV29-1	-	13	-	TRBJ2-3
TGTGCCAGCAGTATACGTATGGGGCACACAGATACGCAGTATTTT	CASSIRMGHTDTQYF	TRBV27	-	15	many	TRBJ2-3
TGTGCCACTAAGGGAGGGTCGGAGCAGTTCTTC	CATKGGSEQFF	TRBV3-1	TRBD2	11	-	TRBJ2-1
TGTGCCAGCAGTTACTCGAGGCCCAGGGGGCTCGGCGGGGAGCTGTTTTTT	CASSYSRPRGLGGELFF	TRBV6-5	TRBD1	17	-	TRBJ2-2
TGTGCCAGCGGGAGCCGAGGGTCCAATGAGCAGTTCTTC	CASGSRGSNEQFF	TRBV7-9	-	13	-	TRBJ2-1
TGTGCCAGCAGCACCTCCATGCGGGCCTCTAGCACAGATACGCAGTATTTT	CASSTSMRASSTDTQYF	TRBV7-2	-	17	-	TRBJ2-3
TGTGCCAGCAGTTACCGAGGGACAGGCTTCTCCTATGGCTACACCTTC	CASSYRGTGFSYGYTF	TRBV6-5	TRBD1	16	many	TRBJ1-2
TGCAGTGCTATGAACCGGGACAGCTCCTACAATGAGCAGTTCTTC	CSAMNRDSSYNEQFF	TRBV20-1	TRBD1	15	-	TRBJ2-1
TGTGCCAGCAGTTACACCCCCGGGCCCCGGGAGGCTTTCTTT	CASSYTPGPREAFF	TRBV6-5	-	14	-	TRBJ1-1
TGTGCCACCAGTGAGGGGGACCGCGGGGAGCTGTTTTTT	CATSEGDRGELFF	TRBV24-1	-	13	few	TRBJ2-2
TGCAGCGTTGAATTGGACATTCAGTACTTC	CSVELDIQYF	TRBV29-1	-	10	-	TRBJ2-4
TGTGCCAGCTCATCGCGACAGGAACCTAACTATGGCTACACCTTC	CASSSRQEPNYGYTF	TRBV18	-	15	-	TRBJ1-2
TGTGCCAGCAGCACCTCTAGCGGGAGTTTTGAGCAGTTCTTC	CASSTSSGSFEQFF	TRBV7-2	TRBD2	14	-	TRBJ2-1
TGTGCCAGCCGACCAAGGTCCTACACTGAAGCTTTCTTT	CASRPRSYTEAFF	TRBV27	-	13	-	TRBJ1-1
TGTGCCAGTAGTATCGCGGGGCAGGAGACCCAGTACTTC	CASSIAGQETQYF	TRBV19	-	13	few	TRBJ2-5
TGTGCCAGCAGCTCTTTTCCCTTACAGGGGGCAGCCAGCAATCAGCCCCAGCATTTT	CASSSFPLQGAASNQPQHF	TRBV27	TRBD1	19	few	TRBJ1-5
TGTGCCAGCAGATTTCGCCCCAGTGGGACAAGTAAGAATGAGCAGTTCTTC	CASRFRPSGTSKNEQFF	TRBV12-3/TRBV12-4	-	17	-	TRBJ2-1
TGCAGTGCTAAGGTCGGACAGGGGGAGAATCAGCCCCAGCATTTT	CSAKVGQGENQPQHF	TRBV20-1	TRBD1	15	-	TRBJ1-5
TGTGCCAGCAGCACCCATGGTCATTTCGAATACGGCTACACCTTC	CASSTHGHFEYGYTF	TRBV7-4	-	15	-	TRBJ1-2
TGCGCCAGCAGCTTCGGTCGGCGGGTGAACACCGGGGAGCTGTTTTTT	CASSFGRRVNTGELFF	TRBV5-1	-	16	-	TRBJ2-2
TGTGCCAGCAGTTCAGGGGGGAGAAAGGCAGATACGCAGTATTTT	CASSSGGRKADTQYF	TRBV7-3	-	15	few	TRBJ2-3
TGTGCCAGCAGTTACCAGGCGGGGGGCCGTCGGCCATACAATGAGCGGTTCTTC	CASSYQAGGRRPYNERFF	TRBV6-2/TRBV6-3	TRBD2	18	-	TRBJ2-1
TGTGCCAGCAGCTTAGAGGCCGGGAGGACTGAAGCTTTCTTT	CASSLEAGRTEAFF	TRBV7-3	-	14	few	TRBJ1-1
TGCGCCAGCGGGGAAGGGGCTCAGCCCCAGCATTTT	CASGEGAQPQHF	TRBV10-2	-	12	few	TRBJ1-5
TGTGCCAGCAGTTTCCGAAGGGGCACAGATACGCAGTATTTT	CASSFRRGTDTQYF	TRBV12-3/TRBV12-4	-	14	many	TRBJ2-3
TGTGCCAGCAGCTTAGTTGGTAGCGGGAGGGCGGGCTCCTACAATGAGCAGTTCTTC	CASSLVGSGRAGSYNEQFF	TRBV7-2	TRBD2	19	-	TRBJ2-1
TGCAGCGTTTGGGGCACTTCGCAGGGCGGGAACACTGAAGCTTTCTTT	CSVWGTSQGGNTEAFF	TRBV29-1	-	16	few	TRBJ1-1